This T cell receptor beta chain was sequenced in a study of regulatory T cells in long-lasting Graves disease. Study-wide results and caveats: The sample size was small, and this may have reduced accuracy.

Arm-PCR with iRepertoire HTBI primers amplified the CDR3 regions for these TCR beta libraries. MiXCR was run by TCRdb on the multiplex PCR reads, yielding one entry per CDR3 protein. The sample has about 340,000 distinct CDR3 sequences, around 20% seen once; the top ten hold 25% to 30%. Time point given: persistent/refractory GD, antithyroid drugs over 5 years with positive TRAb. Isolated PBMC RNA provided the starting material for the TCR library. This clonotype occurred many times. The antigen remains unidentified. The receptor comes from a female donor with Graves disease. This specimen was peripheral blood mononuclear cells (PBMCs), taken when the disease was refractory, from a patient treated with antithyroid drugs.

CDR3 protein: CASSSRQLLNYGYTF. The CDR3 DNA follows: TGTGCCAGCAGTTCCCGACAGCTTCTTAACTATGGCTACACCTTC. The J gene is TRBJ1-2, the V gene TRBV27; D might be TRBD1 (5 bases). V lost 4 bases and J lost 1, with 13 bases in between. This CDR3 has 15 amino acids. Germline-derived CDR1 and CDR2 are MNHEY and SMNVEV (reference sequence).